A selection of T cell receptor beta chains follows, all from one sample in a study of blood T cell repertoires in COVID-19. Some clones are missing from TCRdb's copy, which holds only in-frame ones; the method was immunoSEQ multiplex PCR. The sample contains about 140,000 clones, about 88% of which appear only once. The sequenced material came from peripheral blood. The receptors were gathered from a human donor with COVID-19, enrolled during active disease. The donor label of this sample is uncertain. Each CDR3 is given with its conserved first and last residue. Fields, in order: clone size, D gene, J gene, V gene, CDR3 DNA, CDR3 protein. The D gene is left open where the match is weak. The listing skips clone size in some rows; elsewhere it reads once, few, many or a size class.

abundance: -
d_gene: TRBD1
j_gene: TRBJ1-2
v_gene: TRBV7-9
CDR3nt: TGTGCCAGCAGCGAAGACAGGGCCTATGGCTACACCTTC
CDR3aa: CASSEDRAYGYTF

abundance: -
d_gene: -
j_gene: TRBJ1-2
v_gene: TRBV28
CDR3nt: TGTGCCAGCTACGGCCCGGGGGACTCTTATGGCTACACCTTC
CDR3aa: CASYGPGDSYGYTF

abundance: few
d_gene: -
j_gene: TRBJ1-2
v_gene: TRBV18
CDR3nt: TGTGCCAGCTCACCCTCCGGGGCTAACTATGGCTACACCTTC
CDR3aa: CASSPSGANYGYTF

abundance: once
d_gene: -
j_gene: TRBJ1-3
v_gene: TRBV18
CDR3nt: TGTGCCAGCTCACAAGAGACAGGTTCAATCTCATCTGGAAACACCATATATTTT
CDR3aa: CASSQETGSISSGNTIYF

abundance: -
d_gene: TRBD1
j_gene: TRBJ1-5
v_gene: TRBV2
CDR3nt: TGTGCCAGCATGGAAGGGACAGGGAGTTGGGGCAATCAGCCCCAGCATTTT
CDR3aa: CASMEGTGSWGNQPQHF

abundance: -
d_gene: -
j_gene: TRBJ1-1
v_gene: TRBV5-4
CDR3nt: TGTGCCAGCAGCTTTACAGGGACCCCTGAAGCTTTCTTT
CDR3aa: CASSFTGTPEAFF

abundance: -
d_gene: TRBD2
j_gene: TRBJ2-1
v_gene: TRBV4-2
CDR3nt: TGTGCCAGCAGCCGATCTAATAGCGGGGTTTACAATGAGCAGTTCTTC
CDR3aa: CASSRSNSGVYNEQFF

abundance: -
d_gene: TRBD2
j_gene: TRBJ2-2
v_gene: TRBV9
CDR3nt: TGTGCCAGCAGAGGCGGGGGAAACACCGGGGAGCTGTTTTTT
CDR3aa: CASRGGGNTGELFF

abundance: -
d_gene: -
j_gene: TRBJ1-5
v_gene: TRBV3-1/TRBV3-2
CDR3nt: TGTGCCAGCAGCCAGGGGAGGGGCCAGCCCCAGCATTTT
CDR3aa: CASSQGRGQPQHF

abundance: -
d_gene: -
j_gene: TRBJ1-2
v_gene: TRBV24-1
CDR3nt: TGTGCCACCAGTGATTTGAGCTTTGGTGGCTACACCTTC
CDR3aa: CATSDLSFGGYTF

abundance: -
d_gene: TRBD1
j_gene: TRBJ2-7
v_gene: TRBV27
CDR3nt: TGTGCCAGCAGTGCCCCGGGACAGGGGGCCTACGAGCAGTACTTC
CDR3aa: CASSAPGQGAYEQYF

abundance: -
d_gene: -
j_gene: TRBJ2-5
v_gene: TRBV25-1
CDR3nt: TGTGCCAGCAGTGAGCGGGACCCCCTTGGAGAGACCCAGTACTTC
CDR3aa: CASSERDPLGETQYF

abundance: -
d_gene: TRBD1
j_gene: TRBJ2-7
v_gene: TRBV4-1
CDR3nt: TGCGCCAGCAGCCGGCCGGGACAGTCCTACGAGCAGTACTTC
CDR3aa: CASSRPGQSYEQYF

abundance: -
d_gene: TRBD2
j_gene: TRBJ2-3
v_gene: TRBV25-1
CDR3nt: TGTGCCAGCAGTGAGGGACTAGCGCAGAGCACAGATACGCAGTATTTT
CDR3aa: CASSEGLAQSTDTQYF

abundance: -
d_gene: TRBD2
j_gene: TRBJ2-1
v_gene: TRBV30
CDR3nt: TGTGCCTGCTATTCTAGCGGGAGTTTTAATGAGCAGTTCTTC
CDR3aa: CACYSSGSFNEQFF

abundance: -
d_gene: -
j_gene: TRBJ2-2
v_gene: TRBV9
CDR3nt: TGTGCCAGCAGCGTAGTGCGAAGGGGCGGGGAGCTGTTTTTT
CDR3aa: CASSVVRRGGELFF

abundance: -
d_gene: -
j_gene: TRBJ2-5
v_gene: TRBV6-5
CDR3nt: TGTGCCAGCAGGCCTCCCGGAGAGACCCAGTACTTC
CDR3aa: CASRPPGETQYF

abundance: -
d_gene: -
j_gene: TRBJ2-2
v_gene: TRBV2
CDR3nt: TGTGCCAGCAGTGAAGAAAGAGGGATGGATAGCGGGGAGCTGTTTTTT
CDR3aa: CASSEERGMDSGELFF

abundance: -
d_gene: TRBD2
j_gene: TRBJ2-1
v_gene: TRBV7-3
CDR3nt: TGTGCCAGCAGCTTAAGAGGCGGACTAGCGGGGGGGATGTACAATGAGCAGTTCTTC
CDR3aa: CASSLRGGLAGGMYNEQFF

abundance: -
d_gene: TRBD1
j_gene: TRBJ2-5
v_gene: TRBV5-5
CDR3nt: TGTGCCAGCAGCTTGGCCGCTGACAGGGGCTACCAAGAGACCCAGTACTTC
CDR3aa: CASSLAADRGYQETQYF

abundance: -
d_gene: TRBD1
j_gene: TRBJ2-1
v_gene: TRBV24-1
CDR3nt: TGTGCCACCAGTGATTTCTATGGGGACAGGGGTGGAGAGCAGTTCTTC
CDR3aa: CATSDFYGDRGGEQFF

abundance: once
d_gene: -
j_gene: TRBJ2-7
v_gene: TRBV15
CDR3nt: TGTGCCACCAGCAGAGATTCAGCCTACGAGCAGTACTTC
CDR3aa: CATSRDSAYEQYF

abundance: -
d_gene: TRBD1
j_gene: TRBJ1-5
v_gene: TRBV4-1
CDR3nt: TGCGCCAGCAGCTCACCCGGGACAGGGGGCAATCAGCCCCAGCATTTT
CDR3aa: CASSSPGTGGNQPQHF

abundance: -
d_gene: -
j_gene: TRBJ1-2
v_gene: TRBV12-5
CDR3nt: TGTGCTAGTGGTTTGACTTCAGGGGTTGGCTACACCTTC
CDR3aa: CASGLTSGVGYTF

abundance: -
d_gene: TRBD1
j_gene: TRBJ1-1
v_gene: TRBV19
CDR3nt: TGTGCCAGTAGTATACCTTGGACAGGTGAAGCTTTCTTT
CDR3aa: CASSIPWTGEAFF

abundance: -
d_gene: -
j_gene: TRBJ2-4
v_gene: TRBV5-5
CDR3nt: TGTGCCAGCAGCCCATATGGGCGGGCCTCAATTGCCAAAAACATTCAGTACTTC
CDR3aa: CASSPYGRASIAKNIQYF

abundance: -
d_gene: -
j_gene: TRBJ1-2
v_gene: TRBV5-1
CDR3nt: TGCGCCAGCAGCTCGACACAGGGTTATAACTATGGCTACACCTTC
CDR3aa: CASSSTQGYNYGYTF

abundance: -
d_gene: -
j_gene: TRBJ1-1
v_gene: TRBV11-3
CDR3nt: TGTGCCAGCAGCCGATCATCAGGGGCCGGGAACACTGAAGCTTTCTTT
CDR3aa: CASSRSSGAGNTEAFF

abundance: -
d_gene: -
j_gene: TRBJ1-3
v_gene: TRBV12-3/TRBV12-4
CDR3nt: TGTGCCAGCAGTCGGAGGGCCAACATATATTTT
CDR3aa: CASSRRANIYF

abundance: -
d_gene: -
j_gene: TRBJ2-7
v_gene: TRBV19
CDR3nt: TGTGCCAGTAGTATCTCCAGGGCCGGCGAGCAGTACTTC
CDR3aa: CASSISRAGEQYF

abundance: -
d_gene: TRBD2
j_gene: TRBJ2-7
v_gene: TRBV5-1
CDR3nt: TGCGCCAGCAGCCGTGTTGCGGGGGGTTTCTACGAGCAGTACTTC
CDR3aa: CASSRVAGGFYEQYF

abundance: once
d_gene: -
j_gene: TRBJ1-6
v_gene: TRBV5-4
CDR3nt: TGTGCCAGCAGCTTGGCGGGGTTTGCTTCACCCCTCCACTTT
CDR3aa: CASSLAGFASPLHF

abundance: -
d_gene: TRBD2
j_gene: TRBJ2-5
v_gene: TRBV6-5
CDR3nt: TGTGCCAGCAGGACGTCGGGGGGGTGGGAGACCCAGTACTTC
CDR3aa: CASRTSGGWETQYF

abundance: -
d_gene: TRBD1
j_gene: TRBJ1-2
v_gene: TRBV4-1
CDR3nt: TGCGCCAGCCTTCCTCGGACAGGTCTCAACTATGGCTACACCTTC
CDR3aa: CASLPRTGLNYGYTF

abundance: -
d_gene: -
j_gene: TRBJ1-3
v_gene: TRBV7-9
CDR3nt: TGTGCCAGCAGCTCCAAAGACAGGAGGTACGGAAACACCATATATTTT
CDR3aa: CASSSKDRRYGNTIYF

abundance: -
d_gene: TRBD2
j_gene: TRBJ2-4
v_gene: TRBV27
CDR3nt: TGTGCCAGCAGTTTAGGGGCGGGAGGCCACGGCGGGGCCAAAAACATTCAGTACTTC
CDR3aa: CASSLGAGGHGGAKNIQYF

abundance: -
d_gene: TRBD2
j_gene: TRBJ2-7
v_gene: TRBV10-2
CDR3nt: TGCGCCAGCAGTGAGTCGAACGGGCGGGGGGGATCCTACGAGCAGTACTTC
CDR3aa: CASSESNGRGGSYEQYF

abundance: -
d_gene: TRBD1
j_gene: TRBJ2-3
v_gene: TRBV7-3
CDR3nt: TGTGCCAGCAGCTTAAGAGGACAGGGCACAGATACGCAGTATTTT
CDR3aa: CASSLRGQGTDTQYF

abundance: -
d_gene: -
j_gene: TRBJ1-4
v_gene: TRBV19
CDR3nt: TGTGCCAGTAGTCCCAGGGGAGGGGGACCTAATGAAAAACTGTTTTTT
CDR3aa: CASSPRGGGPNEKLFF

abundance: -
d_gene: -
j_gene: TRBJ1-1
v_gene: TRBV5-1
CDR3nt: TGCGCCAGCAGCTCCCCCCACCTAGCGAACACTGAAGCTTTCTTT
CDR3aa: CASSSPHLANTEAFF

abundance: -
d_gene: -
j_gene: TRBJ1-4
v_gene: TRBV11-2
CDR3nt: TGTGCCAGCAGCTTAGATCGGAATGAAAAACTGTTTTTT
CDR3aa: CASSLDRNEKLFF

abundance: -
d_gene: -
j_gene: TRBJ2-7
v_gene: TRBV25-1
CDR3nt: TGTGCCAGCAAGGGGCTCTACGAGCAGTACTTC
CDR3aa: CASKGLYEQYF

abundance: once
d_gene: TRBD1
j_gene: TRBJ1-5
v_gene: TRBV4-1
CDR3nt: TGCGCCAGCAGCCCCTGGACAGGGGGTGAGAGCAATCAGCCCCAGCATTTT
CDR3aa: CASSPWTGGESNQPQHF

abundance: -
d_gene: TRBD2
j_gene: TRBJ2-1
v_gene: TRBV18
CDR3nt: TGTGCCAGCTCACCAGGGGGCTGGATAGCGGGAGGGCGCGATGAGCAGTTCTTC
CDR3aa: CASSPGGWIAGGRDEQFF

abundance: few
d_gene: TRBD1
j_gene: TRBJ1-2
v_gene: TRBV5-1
CDR3nt: TGCGCCAGCAGCTTGGAACCGGGACAGGGTCGCGGCTACACCTTC
CDR3aa: CASSLEPGQGRGYTF

abundance: -
d_gene: TRBD1
j_gene: TRBJ2-3
v_gene: TRBV25-1
CDR3nt: TGTGCCAGCAGTGAATTACAGGGGACAGATACGCAGTATTTT
CDR3aa: CASSELQGTDTQYF

abundance: -
d_gene: -
j_gene: TRBJ1-2
v_gene: TRBV24-1
CDR3nt: TGTGCCACCAGTGACTCAAACCTTCGGGGCTACACCTTC
CDR3aa: CATSDSNLRGYTF

abundance: -
d_gene: -
j_gene: TRBJ2-5
v_gene: TRBV7-2
CDR3nt: TGTGCCAGCAGCTTAAAGCGAACTAGCCAAGAGACCCAGTACTTC
CDR3aa: CASSLKRTSQETQYF

abundance: once
d_gene: -
j_gene: TRBJ1-2
v_gene: TRBV28
CDR3nt: TGTGCCAGCAGTACCCCAGGGGACCCTAACTATGGCTACACCTTC
CDR3aa: CASSTPGDPNYGYTF

abundance: -
d_gene: -
j_gene: TRBJ1-2
v_gene: TRBV5-4
CDR3nt: TGTGCCAGCAGCCTAGGAGGAAGGGACTATGGCTACACCTTC
CDR3aa: CASSLGGRDYGYTF

abundance: -
d_gene: TRBD2
j_gene: TRBJ2-1
v_gene: TRBV24-1
CDR3nt: TGTGCCACCAGTGCCTTGGCTAGCGGGAGCTATGAGCAGTTCTTC
CDR3aa: CATSALASGSYEQFF

abundance: -
d_gene: -
j_gene: TRBJ1-1
v_gene: TRBV11-2
CDR3nt: TGTGCCAGCAGCTTAATGAGTTCTGCTGAAGCTTTCTTT
CDR3aa: CASSLMSSAEAFF

abundance: -
d_gene: TRBD2
j_gene: TRBJ2-1
v_gene: TRBV11-3
CDR3nt: TGTGCCAGCAGCCCGGGACTACTCCCGGCTGAGCAGTTCTTC
CDR3aa: CASSPGLLPAEQFF

abundance: once
d_gene: -
j_gene: TRBJ2-7
v_gene: TRBV7-8
CDR3nt: TGTGCAACCACCCTTGGAGGGAGTGCGGACGAGCAGTACTTC
CDR3aa: CATTLGGSADEQYF

abundance: many
d_gene: -
j_gene: TRBJ1-1
v_gene: TRBV10-2
CDR3nt: TGCGCCAGCGTAGATGGGGGCAGAGAAGCTTTCTTT
CDR3aa: CASVDGGREAFF